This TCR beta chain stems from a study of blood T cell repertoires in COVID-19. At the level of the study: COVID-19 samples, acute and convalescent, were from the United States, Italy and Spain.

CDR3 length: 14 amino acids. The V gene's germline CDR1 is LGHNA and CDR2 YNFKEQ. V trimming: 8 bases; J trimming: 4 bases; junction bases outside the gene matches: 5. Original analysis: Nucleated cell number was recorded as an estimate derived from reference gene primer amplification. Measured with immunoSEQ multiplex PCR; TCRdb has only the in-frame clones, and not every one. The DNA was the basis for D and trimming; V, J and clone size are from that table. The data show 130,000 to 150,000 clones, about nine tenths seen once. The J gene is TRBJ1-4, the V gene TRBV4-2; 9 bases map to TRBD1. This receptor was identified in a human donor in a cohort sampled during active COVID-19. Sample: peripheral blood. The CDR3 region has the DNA TGTGCCAGCCGGGAGACAGGGGGTAATGAAAAACTGTTTTTT. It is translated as CASRETGGNEKLFF.